A single sample gave rise to the 13 T cell receptor beta chains below, sequenced in a study of regulatory T cells in long-lasting Graves disease. Arm-PCR of CDR3 regions and iRepertoire HTBI primers were used to build TCR beta libraries. MiXCR, run by TCRdb on the multiplex PCR reads, gives a single entry per CDR3 protein. The sample gives 200,000 to 250,000 distinct CDR3 sequences, 15% to 20% of which show up once; around 11% is in the top ten. Described time point: newly diagnosed GD, antithyroid drugs for less than 3 months. Isolated PBMC RNA provided the starting material for the TCR library. These data also formed part of another study, on T cells in Graves' hyperthyroidism and ophthalmopathy.

The sample in question was peripheral blood mononuclear cells (PBMCs), obtained at new diagnosis, from a patient treated with antithyroid drugs. The receptors were gathered from a woman aged 30 to 39 with Graves disease.

Many counts were recorded for this clonotype. The chain joins TRBV9 to TRBJ1-1; D remains ambiguous. From germline, CDR1 is SGDLS and CDR2 YYNGEE. The CDR3 sequence is 13 residues long. The germline V and J ends were trimmed by 1 base and 0 bases, with 4 bases remaining between them. This chain's CDR3 is CASSVRVNTEAFF. CDR3 DNA sequence: TGTGCCAGCAGCGTACGGGTGAACACTGAAGCTTTCTTT.

This clonotype was counted ten times or more. The chain couples TRBV5-1 to TRBJ2-1; the match to TRBD2 covers 7 bases. This CDR3 has 14 amino acids. V was clipped by 0 bases and J by 7 bases; unmatched bases: 4. Germline CDR1 is SGHRS and CDR2 is YFSETQ. The CDR3 loop reads CASSLASGKNEQFF. In DNA, the CDR3 is TGCGCCAGCAGCTTGGCCAGCGGGAAGAATGAGCAGTTCTTC.

This clonotype was seen just once. This may be a read error, as it is one base from a much larger clone. The CDR3 DNA is TGCGCCAGCAGCCTCATTTACAGGGATAATTCACCCCTCCACTTT. This sequence encodes CASSLIYRDNSPLHF. The chain recombines TRBV4-1 with TRBJ1-6; perhaps TRBD1 as D (6 bases). Germline lookup yields CDR1 MGHRA and CDR2 YSYEKL. V lost 4 bases and J lost 5, with 12 bases in between. The CDR3 totals 15 residues.

This clonotype has at least ten counts. V and J are TRBV6-1 and TRBJ2-5, with D perhaps matching TRBD2 (6 bases). From germline, CDR1 is MNHNS and CDR2 SASEGT. V was clipped by 8 bases and J by 1 base, with 14 bases between them. The CDR3 runs 14 residues. CDR3 in DNA: TGTGCCAGCCTTCTGACTAGTCTCCAAGAGACCCAGTACTTC. It specifies CASLLTSLQETQYF.

This clonotype was counted ten times or more. The chain couples TRBV28 to TRBJ1-5; D remains ambiguous. The CDR3 loop spans 13 amino acids. The germline gives CDR1 MDHEN, CDR2 SYDVKM. The germline V and J ends were trimmed by 11 bases and 2 bases, with 13 bases remaining between them. The CDR3 region is CAGGEGGNQPQHF. Written as DNA, the CDR3 is TGTGCCGGCGGGGAGGGAGGCAATCAGCCCCAGCATTTT.

This clonotype has just a few counts. V is TRBV19 and J is TRBJ2-1, with 16 bases matching TRBD2. This CDR3 region has 16 residues. V was clipped by 6 bases and J by 7 bases; unmatched bases: 6. Per germline, CDR1 LNHDA and CDR2 SQIVND (reference sequence). The DNA of the CDR3 is TGTGCCAGTAGCGGGACTAGCGGGAGGGCCTCGAATGAGCAGTTCTTC. It translates to CASSGTSGRASNEQFF.

Remarks on this clonotype: A read error may explain this, as a much larger clone is one base away. The gene calls are TRBV2 and TRBJ2-7; 8 nucleotides line up with TRBD1. This CDR3 is built from 14 residues. V trimming: 6 bases; J trimming: 2 bases; junction bases outside the gene matches: 6. CDR1 is SNHLY, CDR2 FYNNEI, per germline. The CDR3 spells CASSQGAEAYEQYF. CDR3 bases: TGTGCCAGCAGCCAGGGGGCGGAGGCCTACGAGCAGTACTTC. Supplemented by reference TRBV2 and TRBJ2-7, the full variable domain reads EPEVTQTPSHQVTQMGQEVILRCVPISNHLYFYWYRQILGQKVEFLVSFYNNEISEKSEIFDDQFSVERPDGSNFTLKIRSTKLEDSAMYFCASSQGAEAYEQYFGPGTRLTVT.

This clonotype was picked up many times. The V and J genes are TRBV19 and TRBJ1-5, with D maybe TRBD1 (5 bases). Trimming took off 4 bases at V and 2 bases at J, with 9 bases between the two ends. Germline values: CDR1 LNHDA, CDR2 SQIVND (reference sequence). CDR3 length: 14 amino acids. Here the CDR3 DNA reads TGTGCCAGTAGTAAATTGGGGGGCAATCAGCCCCAGCATTTT. It is translated as CASSKLGGNQPQHF.

This clonotype has a handful of counts. V is TRBV5-1 and J is TRBJ2-1, with TRBD2 identical over 16 bases. The germline V gene has CDR1 SGHRS and CDR2 YFSETQ. The CDR3 loop spans 20 amino acids. V was pared by 3 bases and J by 3 bases, with 12 bases of the junction left unmatched. CDR3 DNA sequence: TGCGCCAGCAGCTCAGCGGGGGGGGGACTAGCGGGAGGGGGCTACAATGAGCAGTTCTTC. This translates into CASSSAGGGLAGGGYNEQFF.

With respect to this clonotype: This may arise from a read error, as a much more abundant clone is one base away. The CDR3 reads CASLGGGTKDIQYF. The CDR3 DNA follows: TGTGCCAGTCTAGGGGGGGGTACCAAAGACATTCAGTACTTC. The rearrangement links TRBV28 to TRBJ2-4, with D possibly matching TRBD2 (7 bases). Germline V gene lookup returns CDR1 MDHEN and CDR2 SYDVKM. The CDR3 has 14 residues.

This clonotype was observed many times. The gene calls are TRBV6-2 or TRBV6-3 and TRBJ1-1; TRBD1 might be the D (5 bases). The CDR3 consists of 10 residues. Per the germline V gene, CDR1 is MNHEY and CDR2 is SVGEGT. V shed 8 bases and J shed 6 bases, with 7 bases lying between them. CDR3 nucleotide sequence: TGTGCCAGCGGGGACGCTGAAGCTTTCTTT. Protein product: CASGDAEAFF.

The chain combines TRBV20-1 with TRBJ2-1; TRBD1 or TRBD2 may be the D gene (5 bases each). Trimming stripped 3 bases from V and 7 bases from J, with 22 bases between. The CDR3 is 16 residues long. The V gene's germline CDR1 is DFQATT and CDR2 SNEGSKA (reference sequence). The CDR3 DNA reads TGCAGTGCTAGGACTAACCTGTGGGACGGACATAATGAGCAGTTCTTC. Translating it yields CSARTNLWDGHNEQFF.

This clonotype was observed at least ten times. This chain connects TRBV11-2 to TRBJ2-1; perhaps D is TRBD1 or TRBD2 (6 bases each). The CDR3 consists of 14 residues. CDR1 and CDR2 from the germline V gene are SGHAT and FQNNGV. V lost 5 bases and J 4 bases, leaving 12 bases between the germline ends. CDR3: CASSGGGVYNEQFF. The CDR3 DNA sequence: TGTGCCAGCAGCGGGGGCGGGGTGTACAATGAGCAGTTCTTC.